This T cell receptor (beta chain) came from a study of T cell changes during pregnancy in multiple sclerosis. This clone was found once. CDR3 length equals 16 residues. Germline V CDR1 and CDR2: SNHLY, FYNNEI. The J segment lost 1 base and the V segment lost 8 bases, leaving 12 bases of the junction unmatched. TCRdb keeps only in-frame clones here, not all; method: immunoSEQ multiplex PCR. This sample has approximately 28,000 clones; 70% to 90% occur once, and the top ten carry roughly 8%. Sequences were derived from CD8+ T cells from peripheral blood mononuclear cells, sampled after pregnancy. The V gene is TRBV2, the J gene TRBJ2-3; 7 nucleotides align to TRBD1. This clonotype was sampled from a female donor with multiple sclerosis, enrolled in a pregnancy study. The CDR3 region has the DNA TGTGCCAGCGCCGTCGACAAAGGGACAGGCACAGATACGCAGTATTTT. This gives the protein CASAVDKGTGTDTQYF.